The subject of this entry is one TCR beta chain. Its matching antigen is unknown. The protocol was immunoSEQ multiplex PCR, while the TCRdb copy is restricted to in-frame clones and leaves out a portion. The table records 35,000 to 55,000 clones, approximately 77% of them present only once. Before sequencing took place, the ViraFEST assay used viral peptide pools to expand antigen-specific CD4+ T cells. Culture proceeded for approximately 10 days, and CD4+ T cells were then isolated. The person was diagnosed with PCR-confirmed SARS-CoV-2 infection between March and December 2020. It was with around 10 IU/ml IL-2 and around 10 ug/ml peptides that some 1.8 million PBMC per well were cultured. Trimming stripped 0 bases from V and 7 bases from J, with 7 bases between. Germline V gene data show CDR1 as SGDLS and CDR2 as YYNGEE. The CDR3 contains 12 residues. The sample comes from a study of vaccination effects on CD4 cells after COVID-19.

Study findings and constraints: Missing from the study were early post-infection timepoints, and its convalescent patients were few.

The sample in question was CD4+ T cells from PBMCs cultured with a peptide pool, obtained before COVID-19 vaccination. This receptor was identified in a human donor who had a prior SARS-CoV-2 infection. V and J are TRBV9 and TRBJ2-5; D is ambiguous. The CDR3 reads CASSVGSGTQYF. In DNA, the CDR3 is TGTGCCAGCAGCGTAGGTTCCGGGACCCAGTACTTC.